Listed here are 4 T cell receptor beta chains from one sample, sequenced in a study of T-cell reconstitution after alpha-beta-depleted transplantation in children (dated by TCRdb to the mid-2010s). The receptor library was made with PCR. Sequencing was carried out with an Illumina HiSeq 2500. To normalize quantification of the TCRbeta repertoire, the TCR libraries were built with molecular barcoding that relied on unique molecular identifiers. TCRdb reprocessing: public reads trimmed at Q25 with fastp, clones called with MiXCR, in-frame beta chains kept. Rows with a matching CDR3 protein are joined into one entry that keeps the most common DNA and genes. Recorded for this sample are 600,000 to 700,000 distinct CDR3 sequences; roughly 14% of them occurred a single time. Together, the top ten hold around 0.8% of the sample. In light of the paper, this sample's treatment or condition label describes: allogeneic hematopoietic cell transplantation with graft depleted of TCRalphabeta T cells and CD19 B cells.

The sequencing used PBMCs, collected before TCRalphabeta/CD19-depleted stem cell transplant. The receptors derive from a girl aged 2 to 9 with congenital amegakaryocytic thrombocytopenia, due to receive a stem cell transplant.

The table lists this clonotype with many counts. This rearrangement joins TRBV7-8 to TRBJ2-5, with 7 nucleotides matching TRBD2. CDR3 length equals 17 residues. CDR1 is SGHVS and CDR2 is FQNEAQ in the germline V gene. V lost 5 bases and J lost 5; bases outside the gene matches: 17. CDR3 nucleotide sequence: TGTGCCAGCAGCCATGGGAGCGGGGCGTTGAATTATGAGACCCAGTACTTC. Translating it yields CASSHGSGALNYETQYF. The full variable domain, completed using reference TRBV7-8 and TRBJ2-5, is GAGVSQSPRYKVAKRGQDVALRCDPISGHVSLFWYQQALGQGPEFLTYFQNEAQLDKSGLPSDRFFAERPEGSVSTLKIQRTQQEDSAVYLCASSHGSGALNYETQYFGPGTRLLVL.

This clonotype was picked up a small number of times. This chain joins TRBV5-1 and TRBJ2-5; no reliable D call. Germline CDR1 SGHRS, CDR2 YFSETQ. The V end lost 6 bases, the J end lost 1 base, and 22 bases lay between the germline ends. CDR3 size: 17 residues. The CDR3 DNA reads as TGCGCCAGCAACGACATCCGGTTATCCGGAGTCCAAGAGACCCAGTACTTC. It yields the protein CASNDIRLSGVQETQYF.

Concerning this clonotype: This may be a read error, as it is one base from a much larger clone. The CDR3 DNA follows: TGCAGTGCGAATACCGGGAGCTCCTACAATGAGCAGTTCTTC. This translates into CSANTGSSYNEQFF. The J gene is TRBJ2-1, the V gene TRBV20-1, with a possible D match to TRBD2 (6 bases). The ends were cut back, 6 bases at V and 0 bases at J, with 12 bases in the middle. The CDR3 loop spans 14 amino acids. Per germline, CDR1 DFQATT and CDR2 SNEGSKA (reference sequence).

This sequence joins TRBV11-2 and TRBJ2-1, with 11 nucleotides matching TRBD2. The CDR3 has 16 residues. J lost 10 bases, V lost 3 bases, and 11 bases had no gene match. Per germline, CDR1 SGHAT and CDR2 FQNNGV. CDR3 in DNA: TGTGCCAGCAGCTTGGGTATGGGACTAGCGGAGGGGGAGCAGTTCTTC. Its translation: CASSLGMGLAEGEQFF.